This entry features one TCR beta chain sequence. Its antigen remains unidentified. The sample is drawn from a study of OX40 agonist ivuxolimab in advanced cancers. Study summary: Each dose-escalation patient presented with hepatocellular carcinoma, melanoma, renal cell or head and neck cancer. One hepatocellular carcinoma and a couple of cutaneous melanoma patients partially responded. Under the entry rules, prior anti-PD-1, anti-PD-L1 or anti-CTLA-4 therapy was allowed, and 40% had some. Study-wide points: Relative to CD4+, CD8+ T cells held more expanded clones on average.

Germline V lookup: CDR1 SGHTA, CDR2 FQGNSA. This CDR3 comprises 12 residues. The V and J ends lost 5 bases and 5 bases respectively, with 8 bases between them. Profiling relied on immunoSEQ multiplex PCR, and the TCRdb table lists in-frame clones only, not all of them. Of about 64,000 clones in the sample, approximately 80% are singletons; the top ten hold approximately 5%. The source was CD4+ or CD8+ T cells sorted from blood, collected in a trial of the OX40 agonist ivuxolimab. The chain couples TRBV7-2 to TRBJ2-3; D unclear. This TCR came from an adult with an advanced solid tumor such as melanoma, head and neck, liver or kidney cancer. The CDR3: CASSPRGDTQYF. The CDR3 DNA is TGTGCCAGCAGCCCCCGTGGAGATACGCAGTATTTT.